This T cell receptor (beta chain) was profiled in a study of T cell repertoires in cytomegalovirus infection. Study details: HLA-B-restricted CMV epitopes that are well studied were used alongside recently identified HLA-C-restricted ones. Indicated by public TCR beta signatures were CMV infection and matching HLA type.

One entry per CDR3 protein results from TCRdb running MiXCR on the reads. This table holds a few hundred thousand distinct CDR3 sequences, under 45% found once. Findings of the study overall: In two of eight donors, the top clonotype was HLA-C-restricted CMV-specific. The study identified carriers of CMV plus the relevant HLA from cumulative public TCR beta family frequency.

The CDR3 consists of 14 residues. Germline V lookup: CDR1 LGHNA, CDR2 YSLEER. V dropped 1 base and J dropped 9 bases, with 13 bases sitting between them. This clonotype was seen only a few times. As yet, its antigen is unknown. V usage is TRBV4-3 and J usage is TRBJ1-5; D is ambiguous. The sample here was cultured PBMCs, taken from culture after CMV antigen stimulation. The origin of this receptor is a human donor in good health (CMV status not recorded). Some clones in this sample may be carry-over from other donors' samples. The DNA of the CDR3 is TGCGCCAGCAGCCAAGGGACCGTGGTTTGGCCCCAGCATTTT. Translation gives CASSQGTVVWPQHF.